The 32 T cell receptor beta chains given below trace back to one sample, sequenced in a study of a mutant IDH1 vaccine in newly diagnosed glioma. The repertoire was sequenced with immunoSEQ multiplex PCR; TCRdb's copy has only in-frame clones and lacks some. The sample records more than 80,000 clones, about four fifths being singletons. The time point here: baseline, week 1 (first vaccination visit). As to treatment: pre-vaccination baseline after standard-of-care therapy. Sample: PBMCs, taken from a glioma patient treated with radiotherapy, temozolomide or both. All receptors come from a woman aged 45-59 years with glioma.

This clone occurred once. The DNA of the CDR3 is TGTGCCAGCAGTGGAACCGACGAAGGGGAGCAGTACTTC. Its translation: CASSGTDEGEQYF. The chain joins TRBV6-1 to TRBJ2-7; D is ambiguous. Germline CDR1 and CDR2: MNHNS and SASEGT. V dropped 4 bases and J dropped 7 bases, with 14 bases sitting between them. This CDR3 is built from 13 residues.

This chain's CDR3 is CSARAGLEAFF. CDR3 sequence (DNA): TGCAGTGCTAGAGCTGGACTTGAAGCTTTCTTT. The chain carries TRBV20-1 and TRBJ1-1; no clear D. The germline V and J ends were trimmed by 1 base and 7 bases, with 7 bases remaining between them. CDR1 is DFQATT and CDR2 is SNEGSKA in the germline V gene (reference sequence). The CDR3 is made up of 11 amino acids.

This clone was found a few times. The genes are TRBV14 and TRBJ1-2; perhaps TRBD1 as D (6 bases). The CDR3 totals 14 residues. V lost 0 bases, J lost 3 bases, and 8 bases lay in between. Germline V CDR1 and CDR2: SGHDN, FVKESK. The CDR3 DNA sequence: TGTGCCAGCAGCCAAGATACAGGGCACTATGGCTACACCTTC. It encodes CASSQDTGHYGYTF.

This chain connects TRBV18 to TRBJ1-1; a possible D gene is TRBD1 (5 bases). This CDR3 is 16 amino acids long. Germline V gene sequence: CDR1 KGHSH, CDR2 LQKENI. V lost 4 bases and J 0 bases, leaving 15 bases between the germline ends. CDR3 in amino acids: CASSQVPGSLNTEAFF. The DNA of the CDR3 is TGTGCCAGCTCACAGGTCCCAGGGAGTTTGAACACTGAAGCTTTCTTT.

The V and J genes are TRBV5-4 and TRBJ1-3; 7 bases are a match to TRBD1. Trimming cost V 0 bases and J 1 base; bases outside gene matches: 1. The CDR3 is made up of 15 amino acids. Germline V gives CDR1 SGHNT, CDR2 YYREEE (reference sequence). CDR3 amino acids: CASSLDRGSGNTIYF. CDR3 DNA: TGTGCCAGCAGCTTGGACAGGGGATCTGGAAACACCATATATTTT.

The gene calls are TRBV4-2 and TRBJ2-5, with 10 bases lining up with TRBD2. CDR1 LGHNA and CDR2 YNFKEQ come from the germline V gene. The CDR3 is 19 residues long. The J segment lost 1 base and the V segment lost 3 bases, leaving 14 bases of the junction unmatched. Here the CDR3 reads CASSQGPVASGGTQETQYF. The DNA of the CDR3 is TGTGCCAGCAGCCAGGGCCCGGTGGCTAGCGGGGGTACCCAAGAGACCCAGTACTTC.

This chain uses TRBV5-6 with TRBJ2-1, with 13 nucleotides matching TRBD2. The CDR3 contains 15 residues. V gave up 3 bases and J gave up 6 bases; unmatched junction bases: 3. In germline, CDR1 is SGHDT, CDR2 YYEEEE. The CDR3 sequence: CASSSLAGGPNEQFF. As DNA, the CDR3 is TGTGCCAGCAGCTCACTAGCGGGGGGGCCCAATGAGCAGTTCTTC.

V is TRBV5-5 and J is TRBJ2-2; the D gene is possibly TRBD2 (5 bases). The CDR3 runs to 15 residues. Germline V gene sequence: CDR1 SGHKS, CDR2 YYEKEE (reference sequence). Trimming took off 1 base at V and 5 bases at J, with 12 bases between the two ends. CDR3: CASSLNAEATGELFF. CDR3 DNA: TGTGCCAGCAGCTTGAATGCGGAGGCAACCGGGGAGCTGTTTTTT.

J is TRBJ1-5 and V is TRBV7-8, with a tentative D call TRBD1 (5 bases). CDR1 and CDR2 (germline): SGHVS, FQNEAQ. V was pared by 5 bases and J by 4 bases, with 21 bases between. The CDR3 runs to 17 residues. This CDR3 reads CASSRNPRPDRNQPQHF. The CDR3 nucleotides read TGTGCCAGCAGCCGTAACCCCAGGCCTGACAGAAATCAGCCCCAGCATTTT.

The chain links TRBV5-4 to TRBJ1-5, with 9 nucleotides matching TRBD1. CDR1 and CDR2 from the germline V gene are SGHNT and YYREEE (reference sequence). The CDR3 totals 17 residues. The J segment lost 7 bases and the V segment lost 5 bases, leaving 16 bases of the junction unmatched. CDR3: CASSRTPGTGLAQPQHF. In DNA, the CDR3 is TGTGCCAGCAGTCGAACTCCCGGGACAGGGCTCGCGCAGCCCCAGCATTTT.

A note on this clone: An end of the junction differs from the germline gene, which may be a read error. The chain carries TRBV30 and TRBJ1-1; D gene ambiguous. Germline CDR1 and CDR2: GTSNPN and SVGIG (reference sequence). CDR3 length equals 13 residues. CDR3 sequence: CAWSVSANTEAFF. CDR3 in DNA: TGTGCCTGGAGTGTATCAGCTAACACTGAGGCTTTCTTT.

The chain recombines TRBV9 with TRBJ2-2; D remains unclear. The CDR3 has 15 residues. Trimming took off 5 bases at V and 6 bases at J, with 17 bases between the two ends. Germline CDR1 SGDLS, CDR2 YYNGEE. Here the CDR3 DNA reads TGTGCCAGCAGGGCGGAACCAAGTCTATCCGGGGAGCTGTTTTTT. This sequence encodes CASRAEPSLSGELFF.

The chain employs TRBV5-1 and TRBJ2-2, with D perhaps matching TRBD2 (5 bases). The CDR3 is 16 amino acids. The germline V gene has CDR1 SGHRS and CDR2 YFSETQ. V shed 4 bases and J shed 0 bases, with 13 bases lying between them. In DNA form, the CDR3 reads TGCGCCAGCAGCCTAGGACTGAGCGCGAACACCGGGGAGCTGTTTTTT. It codes for CASSLGLSANTGELFF.

This clone was recorded a few times. The J gene is TRBJ2-2, the V gene TRBV5-8, with D hard to call. Trimming cost V 0 bases and J 9 bases, with 12 bases left between them. From germline, CDR1 is SGHTS and CDR2 YDEGEE. The CDR3 runs to 14 residues. CDR3: CASSLDPGVRELFF. CDR3 coding DNA: TGTGCCAGCAGCTTGGACCCCGGCGTCCGGGAGCTGTTTTTT.

The V and J genes are TRBV19 and TRBJ1-2; 8 positions match TRBD1. The germline V gene has CDR1 LNHDA and CDR2 SQIVND (reference sequence). Germline trimming cut 6 bases from V and 6 bases from J; bases unmatched to any gene: 9. The CDR3 consists of 14 residues. The CDR3 spells CASRSSPGQDGYTF. CDR3 sequence (DNA): TGTGCCAGTAGATCTTCTCCGGGACAGGATGGCTACACCTTC. Full variable domain (remainder filled in from reference TRBV19 and TRBJ1-2): DGGITQSPKYLFRKEGQNVTLSCEQNLNHDAMYWYRQDPGQGLRLIYYSQIVNDFQKGDIAEGYSVSREKKESFPLTVTSAQKNPTAFYLCASRSSPGQDGYTFGSGTRLTVV.

This chain links TRBV5-1 with TRBJ2-3, with D unclear. V lost 2 bases, J lost 11 bases, and 9 bases lay in between. The CDR3 sequence is 11 residues long. Germline V gene lookup returns CDR1 SGHRS and CDR2 YFSETQ. CDR3 residues: CASSFGAWQYF. CDR3 sequence (DNA): TGCGCCAGCAGCTTTGGCGCATGGCAGTATTTT.

This clone has just one count. The rearrangement links TRBV7-9 to TRBJ2-3; 12 bases fit TRBD2. The CDR3 totals 15 residues. The germline gives CDR1 SEHNR, CDR2 FQNEAQ (reference sequence). With 4 bases clipped from V and 4 bases from J, the junction kept 3 bases outside the gene matches. The CDR3 coding sequence is TGTGCCAGCAGCTCAGCTAGCGGGGGGGCAGATACGCAGTATTTT. Protein product: CASSSASGGADTQYF.

The V gene is TRBV9, the J gene TRBJ1-6; TRBD1 matches 9 bases. Trimming removed 3 bases from V and 9 bases from J; junction bases left unmatched: 7. The CDR3 sequence is 15 residues long. Germline CDR1 is SGDLS and CDR2 is YYNGEE. CDR3 region: CASSEGTGRGSPLHF. CDR3 nucleotides: TGTGCCAGCAGCGAGGGGACAGGGCGGGGTTCACCCCTCCACTTT.

This clone was seen more than once but under ten times. The rearrangement uses TRBV19 and TRBJ1-1; a possible D gene is TRBD1 (5 bases). V was trimmed by 1 base and J by 8 bases, leaving 8 bases between them. CDR3 length equals 12 residues. Germline CDR1 reads LNHDA; CDR2 reads SQIVND (reference sequence). In nucleotides, the CDR3 is TGTGCCAGTAGTATAGGGGACCGCGAAGCTTTCTTT. This gives the protein CASSIGDREAFF.

This chain links TRBV29-1 with TRBJ2-1, with D perhaps being TRBD1 or TRBD2 (5 bases each). Per the germline V gene, CDR1 is SQVTM and CDR2 is ANQGSEA. The CDR3 extends over 13 amino acids. The V and J ends lost 4 bases and 0 bases respectively, with 7 bases between them. CDR3 in DNA: TGCAGCGTTGGTGGGGGCTCCTACAATGAGCAGTTCTTC. Residues: CSVGGGSYNEQFF.

The chain recombines TRBV6-5 with TRBJ2-2, with no clear D. This CDR3 comprises 11 residues. Germline loops: CDR1 MNHEY, CDR2 SVGAGI. V was shortened by 8 bases and J by 7 bases, with 8 bases between the two germline ends. This CDR3 reads CASGEVGELFF. In nucleotides, the CDR3 is TGTGCCAGCGGAGAGGTCGGGGAGCTGTTTTTT.

The chain joins TRBV7-7 to TRBJ2-7; 7 bases are shared with TRBD1. J gave up 4 bases and V 5 bases, and 5 bases lay outside the gene matches. Germline V gene lookup returns CDR1 SSHAT and CDR2 FNYEAQ (reference sequence). This CDR3 comprises 13 residues. CDR3 region: CASSRDRQYEQYF. The CDR3 nucleotides are TGTGCCAGCAGCCGGGACAGACAGTACGAGCAGTACTTC. The whole variable domain, filled in from reference TRBV7-7 and TRBJ2-7, reads GAGVSQSPRYKVTKRGQDVTLRCDPISSHATLYWYQQALGQGPEFLTYFNYEAQPDKSGLPSDRFSAERPEGSISTLTIQRTEQRDSAMYRCASSRDRQYEQYFGPGTRLTVT.

The J gene is TRBJ1-2, the V gene TRBV2; 7 bases fit TRBD1. V lost 7 bases, J lost 0 bases, and 14 bases stayed unmatched. The CDR3 length is 17 residues. CDR1 is SNHLY, CDR2 FYNNEI, per germline. CDR3 DNA: TGTGCCAGCATTGGCCTCCGAGGGACAGCTTCTAACTATGGCTACACCTTC. This encodes CASIGLRGTASNYGYTF.

The genes are TRBV6-4 and TRBJ2-1; TRBD1 matches 8 bases. V trimming: 2 bases; J trimming: 4 bases; junction bases outside the gene matches: 4. The germline V gene encodes CDR1 MRHNA and CDR2 SNTAGT. This CDR3 region has 15 residues. The CDR3 DNA is TGTGCCAGCAGTGACGGGACAGGCCTTTACAATGAGCAGTTCTTC. Its translation is CASSDGTGLYNEQFF.

This rearrangement joins TRBV25-1 to TRBJ1-1, with D possibly TRBD1 on 6 matching bases. V was pared by 5 bases and J by 1 base, with 8 bases between. CDR3 length equals 13 residues. Germline V gene lookup returns CDR1 MGHDK and CDR2 SYGVNS. The CDR3 loop is CASSPTGNTEAFF. In nucleotides, the CDR3 is TGTGCCAGCAGTCCGACAGGGAACACTGAAGCTTTCTTT.

This chain uses TRBV19 with TRBJ1-2, with TRBD1 identical over 8 bases. CDR1 is LNHDA, CDR2 SQIVND, per germline (reference sequence). Trimming removed 6 bases from V and 4 bases from J; junction bases left unmatched: 7. The CDR3 runs to 14 residues. The DNA of the CDR3 is TGTGCCAGTAGCCCAAACAGGGGGACCTATGGCTACACCTTC. Protein: CASSPNRGTYGYTF.

J is TRBJ1-1 and V is TRBV27; tentatively, D is TRBD1 (6 bases). Trimming stripped 5 bases from V and 4 bases from J, with 17 bases between. The CDR3 is 15 residues long. Germline CDR1 MNHEY, CDR2 SMNVEV (reference sequence). CDR3 DNA: TGTGCCAGCAGTCTCCGGGACACCCGGGGCACTGAAGCTTTCTTT. Its translation: CASSLRDTRGTEAFF.

Here the CDR3 DNA reads TGTGCCAGCAGCTCCCTGGGCACAGATACGCAGTATTTT. Protein product: CASSSLGTDTQYF. J is TRBJ2-3 and V is TRBV7-2, with D hard to call. The germline V gene has CDR1 SGHTA and CDR2 FQGNSA. With 4 bases removed from V and 1 base from J, the gap between germline ends came to 6 bases. This CDR3 comprises 13 residues.

The gene calls are TRBV14 and TRBJ1-1; D call uncertain. Trimming pared 0 bases from V and 11 bases from J, leaving 4 bases between. The CDR3 loop spans 10 amino acids. Germline CDR1 SGHDN, CDR2 FVKESK. The CDR3 DNA reads TGTGCCAGCAGCCAAGAAGTGGCTTTCTTT. Its protein is CASSQEVAFF.

In this sample, this clone turned up a few times. The chain carries TRBV27 and TRBJ2-5, with 7 positions matching TRBD2. CDR1 is MNHEY, CDR2 SMNVEV, per germline (reference sequence). The CDR3 sequence is 15 residues long. V was clipped by 6 bases and J by 4 bases; unmatched bases: 11. The CDR3 protein is CASRPAGNGAETQYF. Written as DNA, the CDR3 is TGTGCCAGCAGGCCAGCGGGAAACGGTGCAGAGACCCAGTACTTC.

This chain joins TRBV9 and TRBJ2-6, with D perhaps TRBD1 (5 bases). V lost 3 bases and J lost 1, with 17 bases in between. The germline CDR1 and CDR2 sequences are SGDLS and YYNGEE. This CDR3 is 18 amino acids long. The CDR3 coding sequence is TGTGCCAGCAGCGAGTCCCCACGAAAGGGGTCTGGGGCCAACGTCCTGACTTTC. It is translated as CASSESPRKGSGANVLTF. Together with reference TRBV9 and TRBJ2-6, the CDR3 gives the full variable domain: DSGVTQTPKHLITATGQRVTLRCSPRSGDLSVYWYQQSLDQGLQFLIQYYNGEERAKGNILERFSAQQFPDLHSELNLSSLELGDSALYFCASSESPRKGSGANVLTFGAGSRLTVL.

The chain has TRBV5-1 and TRBJ2-3; possibly TRBD2 for D (5 bases). V was shortened by 6 bases and J by 0 bases, with 11 bases between the two germline ends. Germline CDR1 and CDR2: SGHRS and YFSETQ. The CDR3 length is 14 residues. The CDR3 is CASNEGGSTDTQYF. The DNA of the CDR3 is TGCGCCAGCAATGAAGGCGGGAGCACAGATACGCAGTATTTT.